This TCR beta chain was recovered during a study of control samples from healthy donors and cancer patients. Some clones are missing from TCRdb's copy, which holds only in-frame ones; the method was immunoSEQ multiplex PCR. The sample records around 180,000 clones, approximately 94% being singletons. Sequencing was performed on blood. This sequence was found in a woman between 18 and 29 years old in good health.

The CDR3 reads CASSMMATQYF. CDR3 nucleotides: TGTGCCAGCTCAATGATGGCGACCCAGTACTTC. The rearrangement links TRBV18 to TRBJ2-5; D not certain. This CDR3 comprises 11 residues. The V and J ends lost 5 bases and 7 bases respectively, with 8 bases between them. The germline V gene encodes CDR1 KGHSH and CDR2 LQKENI.